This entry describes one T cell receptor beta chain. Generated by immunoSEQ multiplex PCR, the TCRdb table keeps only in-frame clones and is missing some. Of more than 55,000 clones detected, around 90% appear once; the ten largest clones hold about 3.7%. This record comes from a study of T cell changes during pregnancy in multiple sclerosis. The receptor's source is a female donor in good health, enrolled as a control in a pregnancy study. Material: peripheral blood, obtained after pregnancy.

Here the CDR3 DNA reads TGTGCCAGTAGTATACGGGTTAGCGGGGGCTCCTACAATGAGCAGTTCTTC. It is translated as CASSIRVSGGSYNEQFF. The rearrangement uses TRBV19 and TRBJ2-1; 9 bases agree with TRBD2. The V segment lost 2 bases and the J segment 0 bases; nucleotides outside the gene matches: 5. Germline loops: CDR1 LNHDA, CDR2 SQIVND (reference sequence). The CDR3 contains 17 residues.